This T cell receptor beta chain was found in a study of shared clonotypes between healthy human individuals. The CDR3 is 21 residues long. The table came from immunoSEQ multiplex PCR; TCRdb's copy has only in-frame clones and leaves some out. The table includes 2 million to 3 million clones, about 92% detected once. The rearrangement links TRBV21-1 to TRBJ1-6; the table's D call TRBD1 went unverified against the DNA. TRBV21-1 is a pseudogene locus. Input material: naive CD4+ T cells sorted from blood. Sample subset: CD45RA+ positively selected. The receptor was isolated from a man younger than 30 in good health. Here the CDR3 DNA reads TGTGCCAGCAGCAAAGCGGACGGACAGGGCGAATTTGGTTCCTATAATTCACCCCTCCACTTT. Protein: CASSKADGQGEFGSYNSPLHF.